The 32 T cell receptor beta chains reported below all come from one sample, sequenced in a study of regulatory T cells in long-lasting Graves disease. This sample's time point: newly diagnosed GD, antithyroid drugs for less than 3 months. Following extraction of RNA from PBMCs, that RNA was used to make the TCR library. Construction of the TCR beta libraries employed iRepertoire HTBI primers in conjunction with Arm-PCR of CDR3 regions. In TCRdb, the multiplex PCR reads were re-called with MiXCR into one record per CDR3 protein. The table includes around 250,000 distinct CDR3 sequences, just over 20% detected once. The specimen comprised peripheral blood mononuclear cells (PBMCs), sampled at new diagnosis, from a patient treated with antithyroid drugs. These receptors were taken from a female donor with Graves disease.

This clonotype was found many times. The rearrangement links TRBV12-3 or TRBV12-4 to TRBJ2-3, with 13 positions matching TRBD2. The ends lost 5 bases at V and 6 bases at J; junction bases unmatched: 8. This CDR3 contains 16 residues. Here the CDR3 reads CASSLRLAGGLDTQYF. As DNA, the CDR3 is TGTGCCAGCAGTCTCAGACTAGCGGGGGGCCTGGATACGCAGTATTTT.

The CDR3 reads CASNRDRGPGELFF. As DNA, the CDR3 is TGTGCCAGCAACCGGGACAGGGGTCCCGGGGAGCTGTTTTTT. V usage is TRBV6-2 or TRBV6-3 and J usage is TRBJ2-2, with TRBD1 matching 10 bases. The CDR3 is 14 amino acids. The germline gives CDR1 MNHEY, CDR2 SVGEGT. V lost 7 bases, J lost 6 bases, and 5 bases stayed unmatched.

This clonotype was recorded at least ten times. This chain connects TRBV2 to TRBJ2-2; D tentatively fits TRBD1 or TRBD2 (5 bases each). V lost 6 bases, J lost 4 bases, and 9 bases lay in between. Germline V gene data show CDR1 as SNHLY and CDR2 as FYNNEI. The CDR3 is 13 amino acids. CDR3 sequence reads: CASRPGPTGELFF. In DNA form, the CDR3 reads TGTGCCAGCAGGCCGGGGCCCACCGGGGAGCTGTTTTTT.

Many counts were recorded for this clonotype. The V call is TRBV11-2, the J call TRBJ1-1; unclear D gene. V lost 5 bases and J 0 bases, leaving 10 bases between the germline ends. Germline V gives CDR1 SGHAT, CDR2 FQNNGV. This CDR3 has 14 amino acids. The CDR3 loop is CASSPDTMNTEAFF. CDR3 coding DNA: TGTGCCAGCAGCCCCGACACGATGAACACTGAAGCTTTCTTT.

The table lists this clonotype with many counts. The chain carries TRBV6-9 and TRBJ2-2; 8 bases align to TRBD1. There are 14 residues in the CDR3. The germline V gene encodes CDR1 MNHGY and CDR2 SVAAGI. V shed 4 bases and J 3 bases; nucleotides not matched to a gene: 1. CDR3 residues: CASSWTGYTGELFF. CDR3 nucleotide sequence: TGTGCCAGCAGTTGGACAGGGTACACCGGGGAGCTGTTTTTT.

This clonotype came up many times. V is TRBV7-2 and J is TRBJ1-2; D gene uncertain. CDR1 SGHTA and CDR2 FQGNSA come from the germline V gene. Trimming removed 6 bases at V and 4 bases at J, with 12 bases between. This CDR3 contains 13 residues. CDR3 sequence reads: CASSLEGLYGYTF. The CDR3 DNA follows: TGTGCCAGCAGTCTAGAGGGTCTCTATGGCTACACCTTC.

Of note for this clonotype: A read error may be the cause here, since a much bigger clone is one base away. CDR3 nucleotide sequence: TGTGCCAGCAGCTTAGGAGCCGGGACTACGTACAATGAGCAGTTCTTC. Protein sequence: CASSLGAGTTYNEQFF. The V call is TRBV7-3, the J call TRBJ2-1, with 7 nucleotides matching TRBD2. This CDR3 contains 16 residues. Per the germline V gene, CDR1 is SGHTA and CDR2 is FQGTGA. The junction had 8 bases not matched to a gene; V was cut back by 2 bases and J by 4 bases. Together with reference TRBV7-3 and TRBJ2-1, the CDR3 gives the full variable domain: GAGVSQTPSNKVTEKGKYVELRCDPISGHTALYWYRQSLGQGPEFLIYFQGTGAADDSGLPNDRFFAVRPEGSVSTLKIQRTERGDSAVYLCASSLGAGTTYNEQFFGPGTRLTVL.

The V call is TRBV19, the J call TRBJ2-3; 15 bases agree with TRBD2. Germline V lookup: CDR1 LNHDA, CDR2 SQIVND (reference sequence). With 3 bases clipped from V and 3 bases from J, the junction kept 7 bases outside the gene matches. The CDR3 has 18 residues. DNA of the CDR3: TGTGCCAGTAGTATTTGGGGACTAGCGGGAGGATTGACAGATACGCAGTATTTT. This sequence encodes CASSIWGLAGGLTDTQYF.

Ten or more counts support this clonotype. The gene calls are TRBV30 and TRBJ2-1; D gene ambiguous. In germline, CDR1 is GTSNPN, CDR2 SVGIG (reference sequence). The CDR3 totals 10 residues. V was cut by 0 bases and J by 9 bases, with 3 bases left in between. The CDR3 DNA follows: TGTGCCTGGAGTGTAGTTGAGCAGTTCTTC. Protein sequence: CAWSVVEQFF.

This clonotype was recorded many times. CDR3 sequence reads: CASSSWGTSGYEQYF. The DNA for the CDR3 is TGTGCCAGCAGTTCATGGGGGACTAGCGGCTACGAGCAGTACTTC. V is TRBV27 and J is TRBJ2-7, with 11 bases lining up with TRBD2. The CDR3 sequence is 15 residues long. Germline-derived CDR1 and CDR2 are MNHEY and SMNVEV (reference sequence). J was trimmed by 3 bases and V by 4 bases; bases with no gene match: 5.

This clonotype was detected ten times or more. J is TRBJ2-1 and V is TRBV9; D is undetermined. CDR1 is SGDLS, CDR2 YYNGEE, per germline. Trimming pared 3 bases from V and 8 bases from J, leaving 12 bases between. The CDR3 has 13 amino acids. The CDR3 spells CASSEGVGYEQFF. CDR3 bases: TGTGCCAGCAGCGAGGGTGTCGGCTATGAGCAGTTCTTC.

In this sample, this clonotype turned up many times. V and J are TRBV13 and TRBJ2-3; D gene unclear. The V end was cut by 5 bases, the J end by 0 bases, with 6 bases between. Germline V gene lookup returns CDR1 PRHDT and CDR2 FYEKMQ (reference sequence). This CDR3 is 13 amino acids long. CDR3 DNA: TGTGCCAGCAGCAGGTCTAGCACAGATACGCAGTATTTT. It translates to CASSRSSTDTQYF.

This clonotype was seen a few times. This chain uses TRBV19 with TRBJ2-7; D could derive from TRBD1 or TRBD2 (5 bases each). CDR1 LNHDA and CDR2 SQIVND come from the germline V gene (reference sequence). This CDR3 is 14 amino acids long. Trimming pared 3 bases from V and 5 bases from J, leaving 14 bases between. CDR3 coding DNA: TGTGCCAGTAGTATGGGGCCCGGGGCCAACGAGCAGTACTTC. As protein: CASSMGPGANEQYF.

This clonotype came up many times. The V call is TRBV27, the J call TRBJ2-5; D perhaps matches TRBD1 (6 bases). The length of the CDR3 is 13 residues. Germline loops: CDR1 MNHEY, CDR2 SMNVEV (reference sequence). Trimming took 4 bases from V and 3 from J, leaving 9 bases between them. CDR3 nucleotides: TGTGCCAGCAGTTCCTGGACAGAAGAGACCCAGTACTTC. As protein: CASSSWTEETQYF.

This clonotype has a single count. Given a much more abundant clone one base away, this may be a read error. The chain recombines TRBV7-6 with TRBJ1-4; possible D gene TRBD1, 5 bases. Trimming shortened V by 2 bases and J by 4 bases, and 17 bases separated the two germline ends. The CDR3 covers 17 residues. The germline CDR1 and CDR2 sequences are SGHVS and FNYEAQ. The CDR3 nucleotides read TGTGCCAGCAGCTTATACTCAGTAAGGGGCAGTAATGAAAAACTGTTTTTT. This codes for CASSLYSVRGSNEKLFF.

This chain uses TRBV10-1 with TRBJ2-7, with 8 positions matching TRBD1. This CDR3 spans 15 amino acids. In germline, CDR1 is WNHNN, CDR2 SYGVQD (reference sequence). V trimming: 0 bases; J trimming: 4 bases; junction bases outside the gene matches: 5. The CDR3 loop reads CASSESLDRAYEQYF. Here the CDR3 DNA reads TGCGCCAGCAGTGAGTCGCTGGACAGGGCGTACGAGCAGTACTTC.

Written as DNA, the CDR3 is TGTGCCAGCAGCTTATATGTAAGCGCTGAAGCTTTCTTT. Its protein is CASSLYVSAEAFF. V and J are TRBV7-6 and TRBJ1-1; D is unclear. The CDR3 has 13 residues. Trimming stripped 2 bases from V and 6 bases from J, with 10 bases between. Per germline, CDR1 SGHVS and CDR2 FNYEAQ.

This clonotype was seen many times. The rearrangement links TRBV20-1 to TRBJ1-1; D may be TRBD1 (6 bases). CDR3 size: 13 residues. Between the trimmed V and J ends, which lost 6 bases and 0 bases, there was a span of 11 bases. CDR1 DFQATT and CDR2 SNEGSKA come from the germline V gene (reference sequence). The CDR3 DNA reads as TGCAGTGCAAGCGGGGGCGTGAACACTGAAGCTTTCTTT. It encodes CSASGGVNTEAFF.

There are many counts of this clonotype. This chain uses TRBV20-1 with TRBJ1-3; 7 positions agree with TRBD1. V was pared by 8 bases and J by 2 bases, with 12 bases of the junction left unmatched. The CDR3 is 15 residues long. Germline V gene data show CDR1 as DFQATT and CDR2 as SNEGSKA (reference sequence). CDR3 nucleotide sequence: TGCAGTCCCTACCACAGGGGTGAGACTGGAAACACCATATATTTT. Amino acids: CSPYHRGETGNTIYF.

This clonotype was counted ten times or more. The V and J genes are TRBV5-1 and TRBJ2-1; 10 bases align to TRBD2. The J segment lost 5 bases and the V segment lost 7 bases, leaving 9 bases of the junction unmatched. The CDR3 is 15 residues long. Germline-derived CDR1 and CDR2 are SGHRS and YFSETQ. CDR3 sequence reads: CASGQDLAGDNEQFF. DNA of the CDR3: TGCGCCAGCGGTCAAGATCTAGCGGGGGACAATGAGCAGTTCTTC.

This clonotype has ten or more counts. The chain carries TRBV5-1 and TRBJ1-4; no clear D gene. The germline gives CDR1 SGHRS, CDR2 YFSETQ. CDR3 length equals 14 residues. The V end lost 4 bases, the J end lost 0 bases, and 7 bases lay between the germline ends. CDR3 protein: CASSPDSTNEKLFF. The CDR3 coding sequence is TGCGCCAGCAGCCCGGATTCAACTAATGAAAAACTGTTTTTT.

In its sample, this clonotype was seen many times. The chain is built from TRBV9 and TRBJ2-1; 7 bases align to TRBD2. Germline assignment: CDR1 SGDLS and CDR2 YYNGEE. With 6 bases clipped from V and 5 bases from J, the junction kept 5 bases outside the gene matches. The CDR3 totals 13 residues. The CDR3 spells CASTRDYHNEQFF. The DNA for the CDR3 is TGTGCCAGCACCCGGGACTACCACAATGAGCAGTTCTTC. Based on the CDR3 plus reference TRBV9 and TRBJ2-1, the full variable domain is DSGVTQTPKHLITATGQRVTLRCSPRSGDLSVYWYQQSLDQGLQFLIQYYNGEERAKGNILERFSAQQFPDLHSELNLSSLELGDSALYFCASTRDYHNEQFFGPGTRLTVL.

This clonotype has at least ten counts. This chain connects TRBV5-5 to TRBJ1-5, with D tentatively TRBD1 (6 bases). CDR1 and CDR2 (germline): SGHKS, YYEKEE (reference sequence). The V end was cut by 4 bases, the J end by 2 bases, with 16 bases between. CDR3 length equals 16 residues. Here the CDR3 DNA reads TGTGCCAGCAGCCGCGCCGGGACAACCGGCAATCAGCCCCAGCATTTT. This sequence encodes CASSRAGTTGNQPQHF.

This clonotype has a count of ten or more. The rearrangement links TRBV6-1 to TRBJ2-7; 9 bases agree with TRBD2. Germline CDR1 is MNHNS and CDR2 is SASEGT. This CDR3 contains 17 residues. The trim removed 6 bases at V and 3 bases at J, leaving 15 bases unmatched. Written as DNA, the CDR3 is TGTGCCAGCAGAAAGTGGGGGACTAGCAGTTTCAGCTACGAGCAGTACTTC. It yields the protein CASRKWGTSSFSYEQYF.

Only a few counts were recorded for this clonotype. This chain links TRBV20-1 with TRBJ2-5, with 12 bases that match TRBD2. The CDR3 has 13 amino acids. CDR1 is DFQATT and CDR2 is SNEGSKA in the germline V gene (reference sequence). J was trimmed by 5 bases and V by 4 bases; bases with no gene match: 2. In nucleotides, the CDR3 is TGCAGTGCTACTAGCGGGGGGGCCGAGACCCAGTACTTC. Its protein is CSATSGGAETQYF.

This clonotype has ten or more counts. This sequence joins TRBV5-1 and TRBJ1-4, with 7 bases aligning to TRBD1. This CDR3 region has 15 residues. Trimming cost V 2 bases and J 7 bases; bases outside gene matches: 8. Germline loops: CDR1 SGHRS, CDR2 YFSETQ. Here the CDR3 DNA reads TGCGCCAGCAGCTTCGAAGCAGGGGGAGGTGAAAAACTGTTTTTT. It is translated as CASSFEAGGGEKLFF.

Ten or more counts support this clonotype. A read error may account for a junction end that differs from germline. The chain combines TRBV20-1 with TRBJ2-3; 8 bases map to TRBD2. The CDR3 runs 16 residues. CDR1 is DFQATT, CDR2 SNEGSKA, per germline (reference sequence). The CDR3 coding sequence is TGCAGTGCGCGAACTAGCGGAGCCTCTAGCACAGATACGCAGTCTTTT. This encodes CSARTSGASSTDTQSF.

The rearrangement joins TRBV18 to TRBJ1-1; D is unresolved. V was pared by 1 base and J by 7 bases, with 7 bases between. From germline, CDR1 is KGHSH and CDR2 LQKENI. CDR3 length: 12 residues. The CDR3 region is CASSPLPYEAFF. The CDR3 bases are TGTGCCAGCTCACCACTTCCGTATGAAGCTTTCTTT. The variable domain in full, completed from reference TRBV18 and TRBJ1-1, reads NAGVMQNPRHLVRRRGQEARLRCSPMKGHSHVYWYRQLPEEGLKFMVYLQKENIIDESGMPKERFSAEFPKEGPSILRIQQVVRGDSAAYFCASSPLPYEAFFGQGTRLTVV.

In this sample, this clonotype turned up many times. The chain employs TRBV5-1 and TRBJ2-5, with TRBD1 matching 7 bases. Germline CDR1 and CDR2: SGHRS and YFSETQ. CDR3 size: 14 residues. The V segment lost 3 bases and the J segment 4 bases; nucleotides outside the gene matches: 6. DNA for the CDR3: TGCGCCAGCAGCTACCGGGACAGCAGAGAGACCCAGTACTTC. Its protein product is CASSYRDSRETQYF.

This clonotype occurred a few times. The CDR3 spells CASSPYPGNSPLHF. CDR3 coding DNA: TGTGCCAGCAGTCCCTATCCAGGGAATTCACCCCTCCACTTT. This chain uses TRBV28 with TRBJ1-6; a weak D match, TRBD1 (5 bases). This CDR3 region has 14 residues. CDR1 and CDR2 (germline): MDHEN, SYDVKM. Between the trimmed V and J ends, which lost 5 bases and 7 bases, there was a span of 12 bases.

This clonotype was recorded many times. The chain combines TRBV12-3 or TRBV12-4 with TRBJ1-2; a weak D match, TRBD1 (6 bases). Trimming took 5 bases from V and 4 from J, leaving 20 bases between them. The CDR3 has 16 residues. The CDR3 protein is CASSVGGRGGAYGYTF. The CDR3 DNA is TGTGCCAGCAGTGTCGGGGGTCGGGGGGGCGCCTATGGCTACACCTTC.

V usage is TRBV19 and J usage is TRBJ2-3; TRBD2 matches 12 bases. The CDR3 extends over 17 amino acids. Germline CDR1 is LNHDA and CDR2 is SQIVND (reference sequence). V shed 5 bases, J shed 0 bases, and the junction held 6 bases outside the gene matches. The CDR3 nucleotides read TGTGCCAGTAGTCTCGGACTAGCGGGGACTAGCACAGATACGCAGTATTTT. Translating it yields CASSLGLAGTSTDTQYF. Variable domain in full (rest from reference TRBV19 and TRBJ2-3): DGGITQSPKYLFRKEGQNVTLSCEQNLNHDAMYWYRQDPGQGLRLIYYSQIVNDFQKGDIAEGYSVSREKKESFPLTVTSAQKNPTAFYLCASSLGLAGTSTDTQYFGPGTRLTVL.